Presented here are 12 T cell receptor beta chains from one specimen sequenced in a study of cytomegalovirus exposure and HLA in healthy donors. 13 Jbeta primers and 60 Vbeta primers were used for the PCR. TCRdb keeps only in-frame clones here, not all; method: immunoSEQ multiplex PCR. This table has fewer than 200,000 clones, approximately 78% appearing once. The sequencing sample was made of PBMCs. Receptors originate from a girl aged 2 to 9 in good health and CMV-seropositive.

The gene calls are TRBV18 and TRBJ2-1; tentative D call: TRBD1 (6 bases). Deletions cut 1 base from V and 10 bases from J, with 11 bases between. This CDR3 has 13 amino acids. The V gene's germline CDR1 is KGHSH and CDR2 LQKENI. This CDR3 reads CASSPRGLQEQFF. In DNA, the CDR3 is TGTGCCAGCTCACCACGGGGGCTTCAGGAGCAGTTCTTC. Combining the CDR3 with reference TRBV18 and TRBJ2-1 gives the whole variable domain NAGVMQNPRHLVRRRGQEARLRCSPMKGHSHVYWYRQLPEEGLKFMVYLQKENIIDESGMPKERFSAEFPKEGPSILRIQQVVRGDSAAYFCASSPRGLQEQFFGPGTRLTVL.

In the case of this clone: The junction differs from germline at one of its ends, possibly a read error. The CDR3 protein is CSSSQSSGSENAYEQYF. The DNA for the CDR3 is TGTTCCAGCAGTCAATCTAGCGGGAGCGAGAACGCCTACGAGCAGTACTTC. The chain joins TRBV7-9 to TRBJ2-7; TRBD2 aligns across 10 bases. The germline gives CDR1 SEHNR, CDR2 FQNEAQ (reference sequence). The CDR3 length is 17 residues.

The J gene is TRBJ1-2, the V gene TRBV6-4, with a tentative D call TRBD1 (5 bases). The CDR3 sequence is 13 residues long. With 2 bases removed from V and 8 bases from J, the gap between germline ends came to 12 bases. CDR1 is MRHNA, CDR2 SNTAGT, per germline. The CDR3 DNA reads TGTGCCAGCAGTGACGGGGCGACGAGGGGCTACACCTTC. Amino acids: CASSDGATRGYTF.

With regard to this clone: Other DNA sequences within the sample encode an identical CDR3. This chain connects TRBV25-1 to TRBJ1-2; D is unresolved. Germline V gene data show CDR1 as MGHDK and CDR2 as SYGVNS. V was clipped by 6 bases and J by 6 bases, with 23 bases between them. The CDR3 sequence is 16 residues long. The CDR3 loop is CASRGRAHRLLDGYTF. The CDR3 DNA sequence: TGTGCCAGCAGGGGGAGGGCCCATCGACTGCTTGATGGCTACACCTTC.

Turning to this clone: Other DNA sequences in this specimen translate into the identical CDR3. The CDR3: CAWSAPPGFNQPQHF. The DNA for the CDR3 is TGTGCCTGGAGTGCCCCCCCAGGGTTTAATCAGCCCCAGCATTTT. The chain couples TRBV30 to TRBJ1-5; D may be TRBD1 (5 bases). The germline V gene encodes CDR1 GTSNPN and CDR2 SVGIG (reference sequence). This CDR3 spans 15 amino acids. Trimming took 1 base from V and 4 from J, leaving 14 bases between them.

CDR3 DNA: TGTGCCTGGACGGGATGGACGAGCAACACCATATATTTT. Its protein is CAWTGWTSNTIYF. The J gene is TRBJ1-3, the V gene TRBV30; the D is unclear. The germline V gene encodes CDR1 GTSNPN and CDR2 SVGIG (reference sequence). The length of the CDR3 is 13 residues. The V and J ends lost 4 bases and 7 bases respectively, with 14 bases between them.

The gene calls are TRBV27 and TRBJ1-5, with 7 positions matching TRBD1. J was trimmed by 7 bases and V by 5 bases; bases with no gene match: 11. There are 15 residues in the CDR3. Germline lookup yields CDR1 MNHEY and CDR2 SMNVEV (reference sequence). CDR3: CASSPGQPRSQPQHF. The CDR3 region has the DNA TGTGCCAGCAGTCCGGGACAGCCACGTTCCCAGCCCCAGCATTTT.

The J gene is TRBJ2-7, the V gene TRBV28; TRBD1 might be the D (6 bases). CDR1 is MDHEN and CDR2 is SYDVKM in the germline V gene. The V gene lost 6 bases and the J gene lost 1 base, with 16 bases spanning the gap. This CDR3 spans 15 amino acids. The CDR3 sequence is CASRQIPGQSYEQYF. Written as DNA, the CDR3 is TGTGCCAGCAGACAGATACCGGGACAATCCTACGAGCAGTACTTC.

This chain uses TRBV7-9 with TRBJ2-2; 7 nucleotides line up with TRBD2. The CDR3 has 15 residues. Germline CDR1 reads SEHNR; CDR2 reads FQNEAQ (reference sequence). V lost 3 bases to trimming and J lost 0 bases; unmatched junction nucleotides: 1. DNA of the CDR3: TGTGCCAGCAGCTTCCTAGCGGCGAACACCGGGGAGCTGTTTTTT. Residues: CASSFLAANTGELFF.

The CDR3 is CANNSGTSSTYEQYF. The CDR3 bases are TGTGCCAACAACTCCGGGACTAGCTCCACCTACGAGCAGTACTTC. This sequence joins TRBV19 and TRBJ2-7, with 9 bases that match TRBD2. The trim removed 10 bases at V and 2 bases at J, leaving 12 bases unmatched. Germline CDR1 and CDR2: LNHDA and SQIVND (reference sequence). CDR3 length: 15 amino acids. Full variable domain (rest looked up from reference TRBV19 and TRBJ2-7): DGGITQSPKYLFRKEGQNVTLSCEQNLNHDAMYWYRQDPGQGLRLIYYSQIVNDFQKGDIAEGYSVSREKKESFPLTVTSAQKNPTAFYLCANNSGTSSTYEQYFGPGTRLTVT.

The chain joins TRBV18 to TRBJ2-3; 7 bases line up with TRBD1. The germline gives CDR1 KGHSH, CDR2 LQKENI. Trimming at V came to 1 base and at J to 1 base, leaving 2 bases not matched to a gene. The CDR3 extends over 15 amino acids. CDR3 DNA: TGTGCCAGCTCACCACTGCAGGGGGGCACAGATACGCAGTATTTT. Translated, it gives CASSPLQGGTDTQYF.

The V and J genes are TRBV13 and TRBJ1-1; 7 nucleotides align to TRBD1. Germline trimming cut 5 bases from V and 0 bases from J; bases unmatched to any gene: 12. From germline, CDR1 is PRHDT and CDR2 FYEKMQ (reference sequence). CDR3 size: 17 residues. The CDR3 region has the DNA TGTGCCAGCAGCCCCATGGACAGGAGAGCGATGAACACTGAAGCTTTCTTT. Amino acid sequence: CASSPMDRRAMNTEAFF.